These 21 T cell receptor beta chains originate from one sample sequenced in a study of T cells after yellow fever vaccination. TCRdb independently ran MiXCR on the 5' RACE reads; one entry per CDR3 protein. The sample lists 150,000 to 200,000 distinct CDR3 sequences; approximately 6.7% were seen once. Sequences were derived from CD4+ T cells sorted from PBMCs, sampled 4 to 5 days after the first yellow fever vaccination. Receptor source: a young man who received the YFV17D yellow fever vaccine.

To note about this clonotype: This may be a read error, as it is one base from a much larger clone. The rearrangement joins TRBV10-3 to TRBJ2-3; 11 bases map to TRBD2. CDR1 ENHRY and CDR2 SYGVKD come from the germline V gene. The length of the CDR3 is 16 residues. Here the CDR3 reads CVISEGSGGAVDTQYF. Here the CDR3 DNA reads TGTGTCATCAGTGAGGGTAGCGGGGGGGCCGTAGATACGCAGTATTTT.

This clonotype has more than one count but fewer than ten. The chain couples TRBV30 to TRBJ2-5; D uncertain. Germline values: CDR1 GTSNPN, CDR2 SVGIG (reference sequence). The CDR3 is made up of 10 amino acids. The germline V and J ends were trimmed by 2 bases and 4 bases, with 2 bases remaining between them. For the CDR3, the DNA is TGTGCCTGGAGTCGAGAGACCCAGTACTTC. Protein sequence: CAWSRETQYF.

This clonotype was recorded many times. This chain links TRBV4-3 with TRBJ2-1; D gene unclear. The V gene lost 0 bases and the J gene lost 8 bases, with 11 bases spanning the gap. CDR3 size: 14 residues. Looked up from germline, CDR1 is LGHNA and CDR2 is YSLEER. The DNA of the CDR3 is TGCGCCAGCAGCCAAGAGTCTAGGAAGCATGAGCAGTTCTTC. The encoded protein is CASSQESRKHEQFF.

This clonotype was seen ten or more times. This chain joins TRBV24-1 and TRBJ1-1, with a possible D match to TRBD1 (5 bases). Germline-derived CDR1 and CDR2 are KGHDR and SFDVKD. The ends were cut back, 4 bases at V and 4 bases at J, with 9 bases in the middle. The CDR3 is 13 residues long. The CDR3 reads CATSEAGGTEAFF. The CDR3 coding sequence is TGTGCCACCAGTGAAGCGGGGGGCACTGAAGCTTTCTTT.

This clonotype has ten or more counts. The chain recombines TRBV20-1 with TRBJ2-5, with D possibly being TRBD1 or TRBD2 (6 bases each). Trimming pared 3 bases from V and 4 bases from J, leaving 12 bases between. Germline V CDR1 and CDR2: DFQATT, SNEGSKA (reference sequence). The CDR3 loop spans 13 amino acids. Here the CDR3 reads CSASRGGGETQYF. CDR3 sequence (DNA): TGCAGTGCTAGCAGGGGAGGTGGAGAGACCCAGTACTTC.

This clonotype was detected many times. V usage is TRBV6-5 and J usage is TRBJ2-2, with D possibly being TRBD1 or TRBD2 (5 bases each). The CDR3 runs to 15 residues. The V gene's germline CDR1 is MNHEY and CDR2 SVGAGI. V shed 5 bases and J shed 5 bases, with 15 bases lying between them. CDR3 in amino acids: CASSTSPRGTGELFF. The CDR3 bases are TGTGCCAGCAGTACGTCCCCGAGGGGAACCGGGGAGCTGTTTTTT.

The chain employs TRBV6-5 and TRBJ2-3; D gene ambiguous. Trimming stripped 2 bases from V and 2 bases from J, with 8 bases between. Germline CDR1 and CDR2: MNHEY and SVGAGI. CDR3 length equals 14 residues. CDR3 in amino acids: CASSYGRTTDTQYF. The CDR3 DNA reads TGTGCCAGCAGTTACGGCAGAACCACAGATACGCAGTATTTT.

The rearrangement joins TRBV5-1 to TRBJ2-1; no clear D gene. Deletions cut 6 bases from V and 3 bases from J, with 7 bases between. This CDR3 is built from 12 residues. Looked up from germline, CDR1 is SGHRS and CDR2 is YFSETQ. CDR3 coding DNA: TGCGCCAGCATGGATAACTACAATGAGCAGTTCTTC. Translating it yields CASMDNYNEQFF. Looking up the rest from reference TRBV5-1 and TRBJ2-1 gives the full variable domain: KAGVTQTPRYLIKTRGQQVTLSCSPISGHRSVSWYQQTPGQGLQFLFEYFSETQRNKGNFPGRFSGRQFSNSRSEMNVSTLELGDSALYLCASMDNYNEQFFGPGTRLTVL.

A note on this clonotype: The junction departs from germline at one end; a sequencing error may be responsible. The chain has TRBV6-1 and TRBJ1-1; unclear D gene. The germline CDR1 and CDR2 sequences are MNHNS and SASEGT. The CDR3 is made up of 15 amino acids. In DNA, the CDR3 is TGTGCCAACAGTCAGCCCACGTCCCTTGGGACTGAAGCTTTCTTT. Translating it yields CANSQPTSLGTEAFF.

This chain links TRBV18 with TRBJ1-1; D gene uncertain. CDR3 length: 12 amino acids. Trimming removed 4 bases at V and 4 bases at J, with 7 bases between. Germline CDR1 KGHSH, CDR2 LQKENI. The CDR3: CASSLSGTEAFF. DNA for the CDR3: TGTGCCAGCTCACTGTCTGGCACTGAAGCTTTCTTT.

This clonotype was detected many times. V gene TRBV7-2 combines with J gene TRBJ2-3, with 12 bases matching TRBD2. CDR3 length equals 15 residues. J lost 5 bases, V lost 8 bases, and 8 bases had no gene match. Looked up from germline, CDR1 is SGHTA and CDR2 is FQGNSA. The CDR3: CASRPGLAGGDTQYF. The CDR3 DNA sequence: TGTGCCAGCCGCCCGGGACTAGCGGGTGGAGATACGCAGTATTTT.

The CDR3 loop reads CAWENSGGFYEQYF. CDR3 coding DNA: TGTGCCTGGGAGAATAGCGGGGGCTTTTACGAGCAGTACTTC. This chain connects TRBV30 to TRBJ2-7; 9 bases fit TRBD2. CDR1 and CDR2 (germline): GTSNPN, SVGIG (reference sequence). The V gene end was trimmed by 5 bases and the J gene end by 4 bases; junction bases not matched to a gene: 9. The CDR3 has 14 residues.

This clonotype was seen a few times. The chain is built from TRBV18 and TRBJ2-2; D remains unclear. This CDR3 region has 15 residues. CDR1 and CDR2 from the germline V gene are KGHSH and LQKENI. Trimming left V 2 bases short and J 4 bases short, with 11 bases between. CDR3 DNA sequence: TGTGCCAGCTCACCAAGGGTTTCGGGCACCGGGGAGCTGTTTTTT. This translates into CASSPRVSGTGELFF.

The chain has TRBV19 and TRBJ2-1; tentative D call: TRBD2 (5 bases). The CDR3 extends over 16 amino acids. The V and J ends lost 4 bases and 5 bases respectively, with 18 bases between them. The germline V gene has CDR1 LNHDA and CDR2 SQIVND (reference sequence). The CDR3 DNA is TGTGCCAGTAGTAATAGTCTAAAGCGGAAACACAATGAGCAGTTCTTC. Encoded protein: CASSNSLKRKHNEQFF.

This clonotype has a count of ten or more. This rearrangement joins TRBV6-6 to TRBJ1-1; no definite D call. The CDR3 sequence is 13 residues long. Trimming pared 3 bases from V and 11 bases from J, leaving 16 bases between. Germline V gene data show CDR1 as MNHNY and CDR2 as SVGAGI (reference sequence). CDR3 region: CASSYSDPPGAFF. The CDR3 DNA sequence: TGTGCCAGCAGTTATTCGGACCCTCCTGGGGCTTTCTTT.

In its sample, this clonotype was seen many times. This sequence joins TRBV4-3 and TRBJ1-3; no reliable D call. Germline lookup yields CDR1 LGHNA and CDR2 YSLEER. CDR3 length: 16 residues. V was cut by 1 base and J by 0 bases, with 10 bases left in between. The CDR3 loop reads CASSQAPTVSGNTIYF. In DNA form, the CDR3 reads TGCGCCAGCAGCCAAGCCCCCACCGTCTCTGGAAACACCATATATTTT.

The J gene is TRBJ2-7, the V gene TRBV21-1; whether TRBD2, the table's D call, matches the DNA was not checked. TRBV21-1 counts as a pseudogene. The length of the CDR3 is 15 residues. The CDR3 sequence is CASSKGREAPYEQYF. CDR3 nucleotide sequence: TGTGCCAGCAGCAAAGGGAGGGAAGCACCCTACGAGCAGTACTTC.

In this sample, this clonotype turned up many times. The chain recombines TRBV15 with TRBJ2-5; 7 nucleotides match TRBD2. Germline CDR1 and CDR2: LNHNV and YYDKDF (reference sequence). Trimming cost V 0 bases and J 1 base; bases outside gene matches: 2. The CDR3 is made up of 15 amino acids. This chain's CDR3 is CATSRDGLGQETQYF. The DNA for the CDR3 is TGTGCCACCAGCAGAGACGGACTAGGCCAAGAGACCCAGTACTTC.

This clonotype showed up just a few times. This chain uses TRBV5-4 with TRBJ2-1; TRBD1 agrees at 8 bases. Trimming cost V 0 bases and J 2 bases; bases outside gene matches: 1. This CDR3 is built from 15 residues. The V gene's germline CDR1 is SGHNT and CDR2 YYREEE (reference sequence). CDR3 amino acids: CASSLAGGAYNEQFF. CDR3 DNA sequence: TGTGCCAGCAGCTTGGCAGGGGGCGCCTACAATGAGCAGTTCTTC.

V is TRBV6-2 or TRBV6-3 and J is TRBJ2-7; 8 nucleotides line up with TRBD1. The J segment lost 4 bases and the V segment lost 6 bases, leaving 11 bases of the junction unmatched. This CDR3 spans 15 amino acids. Germline CDR1 MNHEY, CDR2 SVGEGT. In DNA form, the CDR3 reads TGTGCCAGCAGGGACAGGGACCTGAATCCTTACGAGCAGTACGTC. It specifies CASRDRDLNPYEQYV.

This clonotype has just a few counts. V gene TRBV18 combines with J gene TRBJ2-6; the D is unclear. CDR3 length: 18 amino acids. Trimming stripped 1 base from V and 4 bases from J, with 17 bases between. Germline values: CDR1 KGHSH, CDR2 LQKENI. CDR3 loop: CASSPLPASRSGANVLTF. DNA for the CDR3: TGTGCCAGCTCACCACTCCCGGCAAGCAGGTCGGGGGCCAACGTCCTGACTTTC.